This T cell receptor beta chain was identified in a study of blood T cell repertoires in COVID-19. The assay was immunoSEQ multiplex PCR, and TCRdb's table has in-frame clones only and misses some. The sample shows some 250,000 clones, around 85% of them seen only once. Participant-given clinical history determined each cohort assignment. The germline CDR1 and CDR2 sequences are LGHDT and YNNKEL (reference sequence). The CDR3 totals 12 residues. V gave up 5 bases and J gave up 6 bases, with 11 bases separating them. What was sequenced was PBMCs or T cells enriched from blood (not recorded which). The V call is TRBV3-1 (or the pseudogene TRBV3-2), the J call TRBJ2-7, with D maybe TRBD1 (5 bases). This clonotype was obtained from a woman between 50 and 59 years old who had recovered from COVID-19. Here the CDR3 DNA reads TGTGCCAGCAGCTTGCAGGGTCTCGAGCAGTACTTC. Translation gives CASSLQGLEQYF.